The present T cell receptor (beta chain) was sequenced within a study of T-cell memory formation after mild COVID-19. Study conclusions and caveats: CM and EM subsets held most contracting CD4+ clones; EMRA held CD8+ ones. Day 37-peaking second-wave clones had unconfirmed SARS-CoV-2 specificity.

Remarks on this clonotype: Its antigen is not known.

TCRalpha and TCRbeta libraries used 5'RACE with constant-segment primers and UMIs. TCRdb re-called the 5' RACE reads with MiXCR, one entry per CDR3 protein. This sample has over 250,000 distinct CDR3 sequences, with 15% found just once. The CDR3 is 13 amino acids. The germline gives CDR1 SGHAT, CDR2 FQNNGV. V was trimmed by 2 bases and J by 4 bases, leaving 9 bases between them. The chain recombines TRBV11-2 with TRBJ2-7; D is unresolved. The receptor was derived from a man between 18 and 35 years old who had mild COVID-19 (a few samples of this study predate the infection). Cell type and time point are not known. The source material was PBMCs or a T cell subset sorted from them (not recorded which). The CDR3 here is CASSLNTRYEQYV. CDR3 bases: TGTGCCAGCAGCTTAAACACACGATACGAGCAGTACGTC.